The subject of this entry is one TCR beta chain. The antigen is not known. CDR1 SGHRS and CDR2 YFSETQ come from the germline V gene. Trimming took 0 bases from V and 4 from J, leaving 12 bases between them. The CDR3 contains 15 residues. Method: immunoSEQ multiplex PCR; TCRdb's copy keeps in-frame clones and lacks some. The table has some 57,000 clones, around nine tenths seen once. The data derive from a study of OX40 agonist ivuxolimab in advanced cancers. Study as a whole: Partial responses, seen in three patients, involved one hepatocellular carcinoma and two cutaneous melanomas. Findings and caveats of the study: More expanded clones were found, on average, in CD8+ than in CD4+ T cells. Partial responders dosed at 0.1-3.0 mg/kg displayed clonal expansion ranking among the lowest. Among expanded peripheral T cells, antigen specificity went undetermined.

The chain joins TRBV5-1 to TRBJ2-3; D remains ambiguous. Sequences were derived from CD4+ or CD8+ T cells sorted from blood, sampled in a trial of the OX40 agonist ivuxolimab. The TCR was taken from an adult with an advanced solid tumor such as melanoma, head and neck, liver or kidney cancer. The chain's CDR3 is CASSLEPQRADTQYF. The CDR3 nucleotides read TGCGCCAGCAGCTTGGAACCTCAACGCGCAGATACGCAGTATTTT.